Sequencing of this TCR beta chain was carried out in a study of blood T cell repertoires in COVID-19. V was cut by 0 bases and J by 5 bases, with 15 bases left in between. Germline-derived CDR1 and CDR2 are KGHSH and LQKENI. This CDR3 is 16 amino acids long. TCRdb keeps only in-frame clones here, not all; method: immunoSEQ multiplex PCR. Of around 250,000 clones detected, more than 75% appear once; the ten largest clones hold about 7.1%. This receptor was identified in a woman aged 65 to 85 with active or convalescent COVID-19. The sequenced material came from peripheral blood. V usage is TRBV18 and J usage is TRBJ2-3, with D possibly being TRBD2 (6 bases). The CDR3 DNA follows: TGTGCCAGCTCACCACCTACGGGAGAAGGGCTAGATACGCAGTATTTT. It is translated as CASSPPTGEGLDTQYF.